This T cell receptor (beta chain) emerged from a study of blood T cell repertoires in COVID-19. Study summary: COVID-19 samples from acute and convalescent phases originated in the United States, Italy and Spain.

Here immunoSEQ multiplex PCR was the method, and the copy in TCRdb shows in-frame clones only, minus some. This table has about 370,000 clones, roughly 90% appearing once. Per germline, CDR1 LGHNA and CDR2 YSLEER. V trimming: 4 bases; J trimming: 8 bases; junction bases outside the gene matches: 10. The CDR3 extends over 14 amino acids. The sample consisted of peripheral blood. The rearrangement links TRBV4-3 to TRBJ1-1; 7 bases align to TRBD1. This sequence was found in a young man with active or convalescent COVID-19. The CDR3 protein is CASSPRDSEGEAFF. Written as DNA, the CDR3 is TGCGCCAGCAGCCCTAGGGACAGCGAGGGCGAAGCTTTCTTT.